This T cell receptor (beta chain) was identified during a study of cytomegalovirus exposure and HLA in healthy donors. Points from the study as a whole: Some public TCRs appeared in many individuals, while most sequences were rare.

V shed 0 bases and J shed 1 base, with 9 bases lying between them. The CDR3 is 15 amino acids. CDR1 is SGHRS and CDR2 is YFSETQ in the germline V gene. About this clone: Its antigen remains unknown.

Assay: immunoSEQ multiplex PCR; the TCRdb copy retains only in-frame clones and omits some. The repertoire holds 200,000 to 300,000 clones, with approximately 84% as singletons. The source material was PBMCs. The chain has TRBV5-1 and TRBJ2-3; a weak D match, TRBD1 (6 bases). The sequence was obtained from a woman in her twenties or thirties in good health and CMV-seropositive. The CDR3 DNA follows: TGCGCCAGCAGCTTGGAGGGACACCGCACAGATACGCAGTATTTT. It encodes CASSLEGHRTDTQYF.